This T cell receptor (beta chain) is from a study of T cell repertoires in cytomegalovirus infection. Study-wide background: Evidence of both CMV infection and a matching HLA type came from public TCR beta signatures. Overall study findings and caveats: Clonotypes of TCR beta that were HLA-C-restricted and CMV-specific dominated the ex vivo response. Totalled public TCR beta family frequency picked out people who carried CMV plus the relevant HLA.

From the reads, TCRdb called clonotypes with MiXCR, one entry per CDR3 protein. Of a few hundred thousand distinct CDR3 sequences listed, around 9% are singletons. CDR1 and CDR2 from the germline V gene are SGHDN and FVKESK. Between the trimmed V and J ends, which lost 3 bases and 0 bases, there was a span of 9 bases. This CDR3 has 16 amino acids. On this clonotype: Its specificity is not known.

This sequence originates from a human donor in good health (CMV status not recorded). Some clones in this sample may be carry-over from other donors' samples. The genes are TRBV14 and TRBJ1-6; no firm D call. What was sequenced was PBMCs. The CDR3, as DNA: TGTGCCAGCAGCCATCGCGGGCTCTCCTATAATTCACCCCTCCACTTT. It specifies CASSHRGLSYNSPLHF.